This is a list of T cell receptor beta chains from one sample in a study of monozygotic twins with cystic fibrosis. The protocol was immunoSEQ multiplex PCR, while the TCRdb copy is restricted to in-frame clones and leaves out a portion. The sample shows about 35,000 clones, approximately 65% of them seen only once. The source material was blood. Receptor source: a girl under 18 with cystic fibrosis. Both conserved end residues are part of each CDR3. D genes are given only for firm matches. Rows give clone size only sometimes, using once, few, many, or a class for an expanded clone.

V gene	J gene	clone size	D gene	CDR3 DNA	CDR3 protein
TRBV2	TRBJ2-1	.	TRBD2	TGTGCCAGCAGACTGACTAGCGGGAGGGGGGTATTCGGTGAGCAGTTCTTC	CASRLTSGRGVFGEQFF
TRBV5-1	TRBJ2-2	once	.	TGCGCCAGCAGCTTGGAAAAGGGTGCCCCGAACACCGGGGAGCTGTTTTTT	CASSLEKGAPNTGELFF
TRBV10-3	TRBJ2-5	.	.	TGTGCCATACAACAGGGGACTCAAGAGACCCAGTACTTC	CAIQQGTQETQYF
TRBV5-1	TRBJ2-5	.	.	TGCGCCAGCAGCTCGATTAGTGAGGGCAAAGAGACCCAGTACTTC	CASSSISEGKETQYF
TRBV9	TRBJ2-2	.	TRBD2	TGTGCCAGCACCGGGGGGACTAGCGGGATAGCCGGGGAGCTGTTTTTT	CASTGGTSGIAGELFF
TRBV4-1	TRBJ2-1	.	TRBD2	TGCGCCAGCAGCCAAGAAGGGACTAGCGGGAGGATCGCCTACAATGAGCAGTTCTTC	CASSQEGTSGRIAYNEQFF
TRBV6-1	TRBJ1-2	.	.	TGTGCCAGCACCTGGACTGCACCTAACTATGGCTACACCTTC	CASTWTAPNYGYTF
TRBV20-1	TRBJ1-2	.	.	TGCAGTGCCAAGGGGGGAATTAGCTACACCTTC	CSAKGGISYTF
TRBV7-2	TRBJ1-1	few	.	TGTGCCAGCAGCTTAGATCTCTTGAACACTGAAGCTTTCTTT	CASSLDLLNTEAFF
TRBV25-1	TRBJ2-1	.	.	TGTGCCAGCAGTGCGTCGGCCCTGAGCAATGAGCAGTTCTTC	CASSASALSNEQFF
TRBV13	TRBJ2-4	.	.	TGTGCCAGCAGCAGACGACAGGAAATAGCCAAAAACATTCAGTACTTC	CASSRRQEIAKNIQYF
TRBV29-1	TRBJ2-2	once	TRBD1	TGCAGCATTCGACAGGGGGCCGGGGAGCTGTTTTTT	CSIRQGAGELFF
TRBV10-3	TRBJ2-1	.	TRBD2	TGTGCCATCAGTACCCTAGCGGCCCACAATGAGCAGTTCTTC	CAISTLAAHNEQFF